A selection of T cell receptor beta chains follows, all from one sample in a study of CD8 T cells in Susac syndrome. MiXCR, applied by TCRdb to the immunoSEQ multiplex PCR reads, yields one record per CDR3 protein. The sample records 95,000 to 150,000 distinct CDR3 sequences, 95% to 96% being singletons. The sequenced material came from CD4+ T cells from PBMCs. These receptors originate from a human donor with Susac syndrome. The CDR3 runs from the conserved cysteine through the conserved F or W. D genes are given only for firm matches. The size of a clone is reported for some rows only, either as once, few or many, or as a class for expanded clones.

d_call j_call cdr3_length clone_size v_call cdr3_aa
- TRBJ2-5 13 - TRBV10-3 CAIKGSLQETQYF
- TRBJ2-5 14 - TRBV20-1 CSARGSGIPETQYF
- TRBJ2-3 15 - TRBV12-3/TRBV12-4 CASTYSKLQTDTQYF
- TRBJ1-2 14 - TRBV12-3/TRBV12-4 CASTLGRENYGYTF
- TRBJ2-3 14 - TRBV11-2 CASSTTGRTDTQYF
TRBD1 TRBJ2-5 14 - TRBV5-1 CASSEDRVEETQYF
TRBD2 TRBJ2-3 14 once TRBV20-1 CSATLVGGTDTQYF
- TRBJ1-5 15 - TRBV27 CASSFYGQSNQPQHF
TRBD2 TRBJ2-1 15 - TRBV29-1 CSVDGRLSSYNEQFF
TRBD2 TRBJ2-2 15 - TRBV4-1 CASTNRASGTGELFF
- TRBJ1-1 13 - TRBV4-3 CASSQVGTTEAFF
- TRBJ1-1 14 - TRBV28 CASSLGLGGTEAFF
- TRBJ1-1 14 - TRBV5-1 CASSLSGQNTEAFF
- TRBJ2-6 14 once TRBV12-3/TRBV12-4 CASSSHSGANVLTF
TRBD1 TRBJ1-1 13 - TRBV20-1 CSAEGQGDTEAFF
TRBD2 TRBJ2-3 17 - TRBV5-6 CASSLQFAGGSTDTQYF
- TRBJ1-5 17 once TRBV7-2 CASSPNVLTNSNQPQHF
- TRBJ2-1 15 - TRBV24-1 CATSDSYSSYNEQFF
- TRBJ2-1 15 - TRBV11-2 CASSLGQPVYNEQFF
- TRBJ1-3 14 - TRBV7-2 CASSFDTSGNTIYF
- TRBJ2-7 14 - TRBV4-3 CASSASRISYEQYF
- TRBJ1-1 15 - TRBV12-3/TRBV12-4 CASSFYNREDTEAFF
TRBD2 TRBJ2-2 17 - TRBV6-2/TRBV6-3 CASSTMTSGRMTGELFF
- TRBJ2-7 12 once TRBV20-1 CSASERVGEQYF
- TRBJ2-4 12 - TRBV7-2 CASSLPLNIQYF
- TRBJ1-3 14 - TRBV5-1 CASSDGTEGNTIYF
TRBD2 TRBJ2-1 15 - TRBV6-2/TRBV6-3 CASVTTSGAYNEQFF
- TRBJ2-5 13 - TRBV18 CASSRARQETQYF
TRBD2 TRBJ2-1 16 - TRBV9 CASSVGPSGSGNEQFF
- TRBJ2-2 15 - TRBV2 CASSLLGVGTGELFF
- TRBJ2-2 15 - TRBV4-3 CASSQEGTRPRELFF
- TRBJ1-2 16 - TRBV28 CASSLGAGDRDYGYTF
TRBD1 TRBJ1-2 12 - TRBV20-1 CSATDRAYGYTF
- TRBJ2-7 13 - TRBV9 CASSVGSHYEQYF
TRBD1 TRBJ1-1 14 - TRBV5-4 CASSSDRVNTEAFF
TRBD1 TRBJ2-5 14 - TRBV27 CASSGQGAGETQYF
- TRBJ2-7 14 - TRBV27 CASSPGRGMYEQYF
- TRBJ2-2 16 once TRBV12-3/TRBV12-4 CASSPRTDPNTGELFF
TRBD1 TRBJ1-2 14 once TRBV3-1 CASSARTGGHGYTF
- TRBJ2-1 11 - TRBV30 CAWSIREQQFF
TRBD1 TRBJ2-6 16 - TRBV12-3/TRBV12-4 CASRGQGPSGANVLTF